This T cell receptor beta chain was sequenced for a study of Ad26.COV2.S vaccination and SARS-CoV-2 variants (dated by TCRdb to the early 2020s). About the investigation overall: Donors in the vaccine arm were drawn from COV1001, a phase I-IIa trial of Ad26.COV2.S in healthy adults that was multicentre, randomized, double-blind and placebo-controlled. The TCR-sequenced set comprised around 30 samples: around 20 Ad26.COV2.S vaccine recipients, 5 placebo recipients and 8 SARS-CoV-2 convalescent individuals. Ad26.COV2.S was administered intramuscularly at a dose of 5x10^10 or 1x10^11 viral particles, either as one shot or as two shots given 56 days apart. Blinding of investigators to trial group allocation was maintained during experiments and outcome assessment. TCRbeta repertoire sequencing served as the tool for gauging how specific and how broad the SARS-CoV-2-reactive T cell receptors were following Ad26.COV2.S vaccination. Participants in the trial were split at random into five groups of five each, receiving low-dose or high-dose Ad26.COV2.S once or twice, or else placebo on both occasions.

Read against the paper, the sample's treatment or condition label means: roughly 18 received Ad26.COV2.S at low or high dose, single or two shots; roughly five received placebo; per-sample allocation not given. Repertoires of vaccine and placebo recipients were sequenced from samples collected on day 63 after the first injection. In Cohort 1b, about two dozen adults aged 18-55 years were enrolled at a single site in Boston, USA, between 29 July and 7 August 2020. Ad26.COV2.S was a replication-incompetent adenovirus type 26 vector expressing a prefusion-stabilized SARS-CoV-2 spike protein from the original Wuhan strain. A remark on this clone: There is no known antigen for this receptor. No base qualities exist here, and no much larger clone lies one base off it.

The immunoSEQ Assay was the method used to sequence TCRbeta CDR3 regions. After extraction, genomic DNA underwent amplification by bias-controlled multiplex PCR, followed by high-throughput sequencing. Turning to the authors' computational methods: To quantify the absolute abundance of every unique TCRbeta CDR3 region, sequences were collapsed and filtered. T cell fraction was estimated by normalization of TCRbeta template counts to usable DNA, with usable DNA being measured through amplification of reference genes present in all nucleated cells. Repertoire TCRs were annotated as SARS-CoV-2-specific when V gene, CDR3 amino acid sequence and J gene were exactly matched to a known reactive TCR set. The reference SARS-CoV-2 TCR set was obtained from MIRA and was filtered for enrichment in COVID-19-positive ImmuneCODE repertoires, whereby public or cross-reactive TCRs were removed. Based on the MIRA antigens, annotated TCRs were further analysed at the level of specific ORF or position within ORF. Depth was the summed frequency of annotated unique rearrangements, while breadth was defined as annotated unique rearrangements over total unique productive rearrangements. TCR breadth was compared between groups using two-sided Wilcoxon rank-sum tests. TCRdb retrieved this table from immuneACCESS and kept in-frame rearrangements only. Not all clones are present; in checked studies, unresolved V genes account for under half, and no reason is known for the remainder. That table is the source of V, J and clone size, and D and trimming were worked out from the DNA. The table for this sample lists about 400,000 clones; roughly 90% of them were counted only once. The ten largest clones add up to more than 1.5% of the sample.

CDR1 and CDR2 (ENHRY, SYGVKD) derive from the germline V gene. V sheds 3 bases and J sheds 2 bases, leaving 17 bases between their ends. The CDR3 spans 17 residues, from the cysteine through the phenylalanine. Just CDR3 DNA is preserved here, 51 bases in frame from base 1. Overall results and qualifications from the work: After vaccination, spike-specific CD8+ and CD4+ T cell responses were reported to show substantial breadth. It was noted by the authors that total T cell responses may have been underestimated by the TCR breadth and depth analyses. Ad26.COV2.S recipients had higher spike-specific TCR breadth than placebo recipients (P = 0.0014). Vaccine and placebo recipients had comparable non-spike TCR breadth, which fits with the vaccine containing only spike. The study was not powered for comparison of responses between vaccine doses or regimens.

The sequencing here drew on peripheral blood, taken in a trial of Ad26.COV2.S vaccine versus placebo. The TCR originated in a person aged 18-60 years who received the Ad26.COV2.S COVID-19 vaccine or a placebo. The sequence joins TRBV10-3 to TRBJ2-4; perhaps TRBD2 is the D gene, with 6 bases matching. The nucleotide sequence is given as TGTGCCATCAGTGACCCCGGGACGGGGGACTCCAAAAACATTCAGTACTTC. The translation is CAISDPGTGDSKNIQYF.